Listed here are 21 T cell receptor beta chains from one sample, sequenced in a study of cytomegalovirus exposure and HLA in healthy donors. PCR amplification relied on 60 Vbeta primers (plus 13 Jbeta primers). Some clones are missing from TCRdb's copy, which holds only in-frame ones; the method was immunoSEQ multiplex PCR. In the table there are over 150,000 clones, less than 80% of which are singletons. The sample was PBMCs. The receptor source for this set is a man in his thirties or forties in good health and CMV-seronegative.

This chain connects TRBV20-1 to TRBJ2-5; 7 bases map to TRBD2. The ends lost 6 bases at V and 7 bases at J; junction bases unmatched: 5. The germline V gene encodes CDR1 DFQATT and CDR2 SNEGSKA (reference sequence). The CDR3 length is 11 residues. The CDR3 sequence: CSALGEGTQYF. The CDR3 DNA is TGCAGTGCCCTCGGGGAGGGGACCCAGTACTTC.

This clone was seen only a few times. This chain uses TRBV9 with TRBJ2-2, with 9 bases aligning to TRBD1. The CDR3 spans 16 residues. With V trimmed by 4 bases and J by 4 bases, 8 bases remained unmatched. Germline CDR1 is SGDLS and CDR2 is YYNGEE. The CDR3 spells CASSQSGTGPTGELFF. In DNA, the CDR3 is TGTGCCAGCAGCCAATCCGGGACAGGGCCCACCGGGGAGCTGTTTTTT.

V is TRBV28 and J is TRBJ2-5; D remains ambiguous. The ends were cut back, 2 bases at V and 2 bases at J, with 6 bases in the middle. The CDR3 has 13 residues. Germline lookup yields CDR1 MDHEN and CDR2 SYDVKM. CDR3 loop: CASSLPFQETQYF. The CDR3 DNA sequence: TGTGCCAGCAGTTTACCGTTTCAAGAGACCCAGTACTTC. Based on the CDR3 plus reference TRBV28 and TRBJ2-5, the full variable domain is DVKVTQSSRYLVKRTGEKVFLECVQDMDHENMFWYRQDPGLGLRLIYFSYDVKMKEKGDIPEGYSVSREKKERFSLILESASTNQTSMYLCASSLPFQETQYFGPGTRLLVL.

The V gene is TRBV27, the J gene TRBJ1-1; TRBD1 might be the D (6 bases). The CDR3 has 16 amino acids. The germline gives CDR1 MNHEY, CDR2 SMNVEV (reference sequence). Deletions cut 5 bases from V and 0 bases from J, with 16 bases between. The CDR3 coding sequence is TGTGCCAGCAGTCACCTCCCAGGGGACGTGAACACTGAAGCTTTCTTT. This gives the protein CASSHLPGDVNTEAFF.

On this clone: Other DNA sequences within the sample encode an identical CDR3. The CDR3 sequence: CASSPRQGSYNEQFF. In DNA, the CDR3 is TGTGCCAGCAGCCCCCGACAGGGATCCTACAATGAGCAGTTCTTC. The V and J genes are TRBV9 and TRBJ2-1; 7 nucleotides agree with TRBD1. The ends lost 4 bases at V and 1 base at J; junction bases unmatched: 5. CDR3 size: 15 residues. Germline V gene sequence: CDR1 SGDLS, CDR2 YYNGEE.

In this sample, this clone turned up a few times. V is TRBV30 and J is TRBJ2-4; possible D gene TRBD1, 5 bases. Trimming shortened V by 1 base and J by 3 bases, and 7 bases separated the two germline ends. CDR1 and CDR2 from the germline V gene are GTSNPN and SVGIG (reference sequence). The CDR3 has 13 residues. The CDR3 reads CAWSGQSKNIQYF. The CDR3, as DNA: TGTGCCTGGAGTGGACAGAGCAAAAACATTCAGTACTTC.

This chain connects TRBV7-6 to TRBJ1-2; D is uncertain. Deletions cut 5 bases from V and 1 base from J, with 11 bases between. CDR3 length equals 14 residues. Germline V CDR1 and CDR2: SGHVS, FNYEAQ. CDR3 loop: CASSPSHSNYGYTF. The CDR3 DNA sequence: TGTGCCAGCAGCCCCTCGCACAGTAACTATGGCTACACCTTC.

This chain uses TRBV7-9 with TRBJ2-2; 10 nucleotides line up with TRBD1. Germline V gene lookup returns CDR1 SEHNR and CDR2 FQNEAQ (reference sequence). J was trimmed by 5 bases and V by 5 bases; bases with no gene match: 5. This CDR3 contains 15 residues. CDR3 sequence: CASSPGQGVTGELFF. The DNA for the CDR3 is TGTGCCAGCAGCCCAGGACAGGGGGTAACCGGGGAGCTGTTTTTT.

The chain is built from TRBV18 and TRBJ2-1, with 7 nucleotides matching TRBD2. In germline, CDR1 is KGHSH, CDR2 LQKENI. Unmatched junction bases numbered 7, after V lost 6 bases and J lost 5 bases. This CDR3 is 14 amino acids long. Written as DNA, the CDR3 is TGTGCCAGCTCCGAAAGTGGGGGGGACAATGAGCAGTTCTTC. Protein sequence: CASSESGGDNEQFF.

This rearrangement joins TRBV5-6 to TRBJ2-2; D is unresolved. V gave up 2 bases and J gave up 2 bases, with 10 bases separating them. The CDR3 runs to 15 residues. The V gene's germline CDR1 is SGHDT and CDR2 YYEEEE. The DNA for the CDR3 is TGTGCCAGCAGCTTTTCTACAGTCAACACCGGGGAGCTGTTTTTT. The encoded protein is CASSFSTVNTGELFF.

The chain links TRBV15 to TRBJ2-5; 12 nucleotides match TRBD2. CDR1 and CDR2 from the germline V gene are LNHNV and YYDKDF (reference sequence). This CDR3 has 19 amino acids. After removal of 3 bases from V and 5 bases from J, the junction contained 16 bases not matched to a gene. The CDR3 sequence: CATSSPQSPLAGGQETQYF. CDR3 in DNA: TGTGCCACCAGCAGTCCCCAAAGCCCCCTAGCGGGGGGGCAGGAGACCCAGTACTTC.

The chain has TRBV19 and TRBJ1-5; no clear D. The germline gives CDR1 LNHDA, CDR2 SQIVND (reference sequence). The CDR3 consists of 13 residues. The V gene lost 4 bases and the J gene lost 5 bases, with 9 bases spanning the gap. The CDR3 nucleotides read TGTGCCAGTAGTACCGGCCTAGATCAGCCCCAGCATTTT. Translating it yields CASSTGLDQPQHF. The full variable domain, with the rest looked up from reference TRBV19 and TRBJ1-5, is DGGITQSPKYLFRKEGQNVTLSCEQNLNHDAMYWYRQDPGQGLRLIYYSQIVNDFQKGDIAEGYSVSREKKESFPLTVTSAQKNPTAFYLCASSTGLDQPQHFGDGTRLSIL.

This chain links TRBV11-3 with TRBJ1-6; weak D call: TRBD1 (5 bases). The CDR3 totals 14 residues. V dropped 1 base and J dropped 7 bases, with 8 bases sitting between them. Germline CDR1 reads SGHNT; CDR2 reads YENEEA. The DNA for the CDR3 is TGTGCCAGCAGCTTAGGACAGATGAATTCACCCCTCCACTTT. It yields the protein CASSLGQMNSPLHF.

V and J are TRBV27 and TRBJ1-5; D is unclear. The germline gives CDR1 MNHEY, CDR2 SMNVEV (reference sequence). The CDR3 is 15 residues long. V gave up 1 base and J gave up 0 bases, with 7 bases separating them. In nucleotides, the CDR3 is TGTGCCAGCAGTTTATTCGGGTCTAGCAATCAGCCCCAGCATTTT. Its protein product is CASSLFGSSNQPQHF.

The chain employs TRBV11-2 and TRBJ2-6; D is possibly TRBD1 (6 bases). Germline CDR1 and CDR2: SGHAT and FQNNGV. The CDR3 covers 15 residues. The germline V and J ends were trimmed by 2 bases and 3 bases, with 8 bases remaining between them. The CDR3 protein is CASSLQGNGANVLTF. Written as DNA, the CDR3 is TGTGCCAGCAGCTTACAGGGGAATGGGGCCAACGTCCTGACTTTC.

The CDR3 bases are TGTGCCAGCAGCTTATGGCAGAAAGAGACCCAGTACTTC. Translating gives CASSLWQKETQYF. The chain is built from TRBV7-2 and TRBJ2-5; no definite D call. The germline gives CDR1 SGHTA, CDR2 FQGNSA. Trimming removed 2 bases from V and 3 bases from J, with 7 bases in between. This CDR3 is built from 13 residues.

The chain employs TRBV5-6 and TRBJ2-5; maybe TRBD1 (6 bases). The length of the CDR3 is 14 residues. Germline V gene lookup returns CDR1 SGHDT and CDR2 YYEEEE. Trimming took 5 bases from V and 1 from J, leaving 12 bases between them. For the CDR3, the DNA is TGTGCCAGCAGTTCTTCAGGGGTCCAAGAGACCCAGTACTTC. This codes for CASSSSGVQETQYF.

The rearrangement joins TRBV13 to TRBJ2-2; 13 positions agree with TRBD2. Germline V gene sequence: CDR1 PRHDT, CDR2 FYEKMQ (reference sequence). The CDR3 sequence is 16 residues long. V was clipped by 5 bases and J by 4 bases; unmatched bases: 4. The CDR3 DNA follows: TGTGCCAGCAGCCACGGGACTAGCGGGGCCACCGGGGAGCTGTTTTTT. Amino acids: CASSHGTSGATGELFF.

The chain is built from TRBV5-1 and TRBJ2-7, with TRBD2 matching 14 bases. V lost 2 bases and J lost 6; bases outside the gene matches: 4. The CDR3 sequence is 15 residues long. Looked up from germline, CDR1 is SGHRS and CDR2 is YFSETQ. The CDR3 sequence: CASSLRTSGGSEQYF. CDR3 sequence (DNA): TGCGCCAGCAGCTTAAGGACTAGCGGGGGGAGCGAGCAGTACTTC.

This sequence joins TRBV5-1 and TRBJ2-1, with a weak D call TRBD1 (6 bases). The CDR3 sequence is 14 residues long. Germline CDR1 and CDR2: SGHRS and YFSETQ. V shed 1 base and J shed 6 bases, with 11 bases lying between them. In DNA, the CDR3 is TGCGCCAGCAGCTTGCCACAAGGGGGCAATGAGCAGTTCTTC. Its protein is CASSLPQGGNEQFF. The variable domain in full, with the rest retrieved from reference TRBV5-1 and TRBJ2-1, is KAGVTQTPRYLIKTRGQQVTLSCSPISGHRSVSWYQQTPGQGLQFLFEYFSETQRNKGNFPGRFSGRQFSNSRSEMNVSTLELGDSALYLCASSLPQGGNEQFFGPGTRLTVL.

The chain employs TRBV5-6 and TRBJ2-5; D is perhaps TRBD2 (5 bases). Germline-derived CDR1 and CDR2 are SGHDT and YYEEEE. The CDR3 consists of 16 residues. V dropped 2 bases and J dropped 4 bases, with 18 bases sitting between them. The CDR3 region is CASSLGVTSSSETQYF. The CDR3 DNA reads TGTGCCAGCAGCTTAGGCGTAACTAGTAGTTCAGAGACCCAGTACTTC.